These 14 T cell receptor beta chains originate from one sample sequenced in a study of radiation and T cells in renal cell carcinoma. Time point specified: baseline pretreatment blood. Treatment here: 15 Gy SBRT to primary tumor, nephrectomy 4 weeks later. Assay used: immunoSEQ multiplex PCR; TCRdb lists only in-frame clones, some missing. Among some 140,000 clones listed, approximately 91% were seen once. This material consisted of blood, taken from a patient whose treatment included radiotherapy and nephrectomy. These receptors all stem from a woman between 50 and 59 years old with renal cell carcinoma.

This sequence joins TRBV19 and TRBJ2-5; a possible D gene is TRBD2 (6 bases). Trimming stripped 6 bases from V and 1 base from J, with 15 bases between. The CDR3 runs to 15 residues. Germline-derived CDR1 and CDR2 are LNHDA and SQIVND (reference sequence). The CDR3, as DNA: TGTGCCAGTAGGGATAGGGCGGGACTCCAAGAGACCCAGTACTTC. The encoded protein is CASRDRAGLQETQYF.

The V gene is TRBV18, the J gene TRBJ1-2; 7 bases align to TRBD1. V shed 4 bases, J shed 0 bases, and the junction held 5 bases outside the gene matches. Looked up from germline, CDR1 is KGHSH and CDR2 is LQKENI. CDR3 length: 15 amino acids. CDR3: CASSLRDRANYGYTF. The CDR3, as DNA: TGTGCCAGCTCACTACGGGACAGAGCTAACTATGGCTACACCTTC.

The chain is built from TRBV6-1 and TRBJ1-3; a weak D match, TRBD1 (5 bases). Per the germline V gene, CDR1 is MNHNS and CDR2 is SASEGT. The CDR3 loop spans 16 amino acids. The ends were cut back, 4 bases at V and 2 bases at J, with 15 bases in the middle. CDR3 coding DNA: TGTGCCAGCAGTGCTACCGGGGGAACGGCTGGAAACACCATATATTTT. Translated, it gives CASSATGGTAGNTIYF.

The chain is built from TRBV7-2 and TRBJ2-1, with D tentatively TRBD1 (5 bases). The length of the CDR3 is 13 residues. The V gene's germline CDR1 is SGHTA and CDR2 FQGNSA. The V end lost 3 bases, the J end lost 8 bases, and 11 bases lay between the germline ends. CDR3 nucleotides: TGTGCCAGCAGCTTGCAGGGTGGAGATGAGCAGTTCTTC. Residues: CASSLQGGDEQFF.

J is TRBJ2-7 and V is TRBV5-1; 9 nucleotides line up with TRBD1. This CDR3 contains 14 residues. Trimming took 3 bases from V and 5 from J; bases not matched to a gene: 6. Germline CDR1 and CDR2: SGHRS and YFSETQ. The CDR3 reads CASSSQGQGNEQYF. The CDR3 nucleotides are TGCGCCAGCAGCTCCCAAGGACAGGGGAACGAGCAGTACTTC.

As regards this clone: This CDR3 is also generated by other DNA sequences in the sample. The rearrangement links TRBV7-2 to TRBJ1-5; TRBD1 might be the D (5 bases). V was pared by 3 bases and J by 2 bases, with 8 bases between. Germline CDR1 SGHTA, CDR2 FQGNSA. CDR3 length: 14 amino acids. The CDR3 loop reads CASSLGGGNQPQHF. The CDR3 nucleotides read TGTGCCAGCAGCTTGGGGGGTGGCAATCAGCCCCAGCATTTT.

This chain links TRBV4-2 with TRBJ2-5; a possible D gene is TRBD1 (6 bases). This CDR3 has 17 residues. Trimming cost V 0 bases and J 5 bases, with 19 bases left between them. Germline V gene sequence: CDR1 LGHNA, CDR2 YNFKEQ. The CDR3 DNA follows: TGTGCCAGCAGCCAAGAGGGACAAGTTGGGGTGGGGGAGACCCAGTACTTC. Translated, it gives CASSQEGQVGVGETQYF.

CDR3 protein: CATSSTGQLRTNEKLFF. DNA of the CDR3: TGTGCCACCAGCAGCACGGGCCAATTGCGAACTAATGAAAAACTGTTTTTT. This sequence joins TRBV15 and TRBJ1-4; D uncertain. V gave up 3 bases and J gave up 1 base, with 15 bases separating them. The CDR3 runs to 17 residues. The V gene's germline CDR1 is LNHNV and CDR2 YYDKDF (reference sequence).

The genes are TRBV29-1 and TRBJ2-5; the D gene is possibly TRBD2 (5 bases). CDR1 is SQVTM, CDR2 ANQGSEA, per germline. V lost 5 bases, J lost 7 bases, and 17 bases lay in between. The CDR3 loop spans 13 amino acids. CDR3 residues: CSVTTTGMGTQYF. In DNA form, the CDR3 reads TGCAGCGTTACTACCACCGGGATGGGGACCCAGTACTTC.

The V and J genes are TRBV4-1 and TRBJ1-6, with D hard to call. V shed 1 base and J shed 9 bases, with 10 bases lying between them. Germline V CDR1 and CDR2: MGHRA, YSYEKL. The CDR3 is 14 amino acids. The DNA for the CDR3 is TGCGCCAGCAGCCAAGGACCGGTTGTTTCACCCCTCCACTTT. The encoded protein is CASSQGPVVSPLHF.

This chain links TRBV6-5 with TRBJ2-5, with 8 bases identical to TRBD1. The CDR3 has 15 amino acids. J was trimmed by 4 bases and V by 4 bases; bases with no gene match: 8. CDR1 is MNHEY, CDR2 SVGAGI, per germline. The CDR3 sequence is CASSSLRGRPETQYF. For the CDR3, the DNA is TGTGCCAGCAGTTCTCTCAGGGGGCGCCCAGAGACCCAGTACTTC.

This clone was seen only once. The genes are TRBV4-1 and TRBJ2-5; the D gene could be TRBD1 or TRBD2 (6 bases each). Germline V lookup: CDR1 MGHRA, CDR2 YSYEKL. CDR3 size: 13 residues. V lost 3 bases and J 4 bases, leaving 9 bases between the germline ends. CDR3 DNA sequence: TGCGCCAGCAGCCAGGGGGGCCGAGAGACCCAGTACTTC. Protein sequence: CASSQGGRETQYF.

This chain connects TRBV4-1 to TRBJ2-3; 8 nucleotides match TRBD2. From germline, CDR1 is MGHRA and CDR2 YSYEKL. The CDR3 spans 15 residues. The V segment lost 4 bases and the J segment 0 bases; nucleotides outside the gene matches: 3. In DNA form, the CDR3 reads TGCGCCAGCAGCCGAACGGGGGGGAGCACAGATACGCAGTATTTT. Amino acids: CASSRTGGSTDTQYF.

This clone was observed a single time. The chain has TRBV6-1 and TRBJ2-7, with D perhaps TRBD2 (5 bases). This CDR3 spans 12 amino acids. Looked up from germline, CDR1 is MNHNS and CDR2 is SASEGT. V was pared by 1 base and J by 6 bases, with 7 bases between. Here the CDR3 DNA reads TGTGCCAGCAGTGAAGGGAGGAGCGAGCAGTACTTC. Translation gives CASSEGRSEQYF.